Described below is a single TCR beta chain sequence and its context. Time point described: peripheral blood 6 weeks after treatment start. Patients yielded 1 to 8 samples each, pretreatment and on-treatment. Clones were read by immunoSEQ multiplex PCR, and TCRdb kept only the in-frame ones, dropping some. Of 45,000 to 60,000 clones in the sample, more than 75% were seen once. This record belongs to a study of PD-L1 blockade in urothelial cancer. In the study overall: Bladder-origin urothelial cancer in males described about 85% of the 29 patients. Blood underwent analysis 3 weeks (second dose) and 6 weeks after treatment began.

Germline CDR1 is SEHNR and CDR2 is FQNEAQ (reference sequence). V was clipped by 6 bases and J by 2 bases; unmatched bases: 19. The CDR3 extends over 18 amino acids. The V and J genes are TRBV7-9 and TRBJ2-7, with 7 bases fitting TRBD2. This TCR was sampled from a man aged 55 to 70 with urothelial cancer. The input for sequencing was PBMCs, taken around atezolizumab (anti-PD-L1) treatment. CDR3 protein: CASSSGWSGTRVAYEQYF. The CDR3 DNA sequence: TGTGCCAGCAGTTCAGGTTGGAGCGGGACGAGGGTGGCCTACGAGCAGTACTTC.